The TCR beta chain described here comes from a study of patients and donors after allogeneic stem cell transplantation. The CDR3 is 15 amino acids. With 3 bases removed from V and 0 bases from J, the gap between germline ends came to 9 bases. Germline V gives CDR1 MGHDK, CDR2 SYGVNS. TCRdb recomputed calls from the RT-PCR reads with MiXCR, one row per CDR3 protein. The sample shows approximately 12,000 distinct CDR3 sequences, approximately 25% of them seen only once. This clonotype has only a few counts. This TCR was recovered from a human donor who was either an allogeneic HSCT recipient or a stem cell or donor lymphocyte infusion donor (not recorded which). It is not recorded whose cells these are; they may come from a transplant donor. The gene calls are TRBV25-1 and TRBJ2-1; D may be TRBD1 (6 bases). Sequenced sample: blood, either unsorted or a sorted T cell fraction (not recorded which). Here the CDR3 DNA reads TGTGCCAGCAGTGACCAGGGGTCCTCCTACAATGAGCAGTTCTTC. It encodes CASSDQGSSYNEQFF.